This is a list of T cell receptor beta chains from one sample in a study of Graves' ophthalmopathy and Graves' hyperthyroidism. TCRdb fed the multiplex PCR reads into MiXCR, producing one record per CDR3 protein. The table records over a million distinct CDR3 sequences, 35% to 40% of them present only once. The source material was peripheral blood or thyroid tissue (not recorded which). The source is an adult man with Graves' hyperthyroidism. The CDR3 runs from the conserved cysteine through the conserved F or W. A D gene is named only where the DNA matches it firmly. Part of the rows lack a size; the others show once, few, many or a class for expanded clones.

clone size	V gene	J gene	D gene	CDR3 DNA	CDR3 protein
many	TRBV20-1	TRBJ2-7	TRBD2	TGCAGTGCTAGTAAAACGACTAGCGCGTACGAGCAGTACTTC	CSASKTTSAYEQYF
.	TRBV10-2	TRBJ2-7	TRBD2	TGCGCCAGCAGTGCCGGACTAGCGGTGAGAACCTACGAGCAGTACTTC	CASSAGLAVRTYEQYF
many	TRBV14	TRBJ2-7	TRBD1	TGTGCCAGCAGCCAAGGGACAGGGACCTACGAGCAGTACTTC	CASSQGTGTYEQYF
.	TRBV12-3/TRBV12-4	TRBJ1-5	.	TGTGCCAGCAGTTTGGAGTCTGGGGGGCCGAATCAGCCCCAGCATTTT	CASSLESGGPNQPQHF
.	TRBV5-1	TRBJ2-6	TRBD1	TGCGCCAGCAGCTATGACAGGGGGTTCTCGGACACTGAAGCTTTC	CASSYDRGFSDTEAF
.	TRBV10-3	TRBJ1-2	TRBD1	TGTGCCATCAGTGGGACAGGGGAATATGGCTACACCTTC	CAISGTGEYGYTF
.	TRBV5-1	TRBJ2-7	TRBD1	TGCGCCAGCAGCGCCGGACAGGGGGCGTTCCGCGAGCAGTACTTC	CASSAGQGAFREQYF
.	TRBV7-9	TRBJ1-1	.	TGTGCCAGCAGCATTTCACCTAGACTAGCGGGAGAAATGCTGCTGGCAGGCAACACTGAAGCTTTCTTT	CASSISPRLAGEMLLAGNTEAFF
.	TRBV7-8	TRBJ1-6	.	TGTGCCAGCAGCTCCGGGACCCCAAGATCCAATTCACCCCTCCACTTT	CASSSGTPRSNSPLHF
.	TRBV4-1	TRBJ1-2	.	TGCGCCAGCAGCCAAGGAGCGGCAGGATTATATGGCTACACCTTC	CASSQGAAGLYGYTF
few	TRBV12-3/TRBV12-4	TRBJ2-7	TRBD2	TGTGCCAGCAGTTTATCGCGTAGCGGGGGCTCCTACGAGCAGTACTTC	CASSLSRSGGSYEQYF
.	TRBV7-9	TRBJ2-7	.	TGTGCCAGTGCGCCCGGAATGGATGGCTACGAGCAGTACTTC	CASAPGMDGYEQYF
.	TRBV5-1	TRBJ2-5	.	TGCGCCAGCAGCTTGAGTCCGGGACCACAAGAGACCCAGTACTTC	CASSLSPGPQETQYF
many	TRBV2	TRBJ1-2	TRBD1	TGTGCCAGCAAGTTCGGGACAGGAACTAACTATGGCTACACCTTC	CASKFGTGTNYGYTF
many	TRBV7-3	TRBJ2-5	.	TGTGCCAGCAGCTTAACAGGGGTCCAAGAGACCCAGTACTTC	CASSLTGVQETQYF
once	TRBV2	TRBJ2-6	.	TGTGCCAGCAGTGACTCGACACGCTCTGGGGCCAACGTCCTGACTTTC	CASSDSTRSGANVLTF
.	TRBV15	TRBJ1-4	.	TGTGCCACCAGCACAGGGGCGAGCGAAAAACTGTTTTTT	CATSTGASEKLFF
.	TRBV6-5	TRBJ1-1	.	TGTGCCAGCAGTTCAGTCGGGTTAACTGAGAACACTGAAGCTTTCTTT	CASSSVGLTENTEAFF
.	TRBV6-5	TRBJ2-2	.	TGTGCCAGCAGTTATCGAGGGGAGCTGTTTTTT	CASSYRGELFF
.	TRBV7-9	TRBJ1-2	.	TGCGCCAGCAGCGGAGTAACGGCAAGCGGATTCTATGGCTACACCTTC	CASSGVTASGFYGYTF
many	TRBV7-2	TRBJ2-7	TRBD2	TGTGCCAGCAGCTTCCCCCTAGCGGGTTACTACGAGCAGTACTTC	CASSFPLAGYYEQYF
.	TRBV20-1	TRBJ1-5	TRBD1	TGCAGTGCTAGAAGACAGGGGGATCAGCCCCAGCATTTT	CSARRQGDQPQHF
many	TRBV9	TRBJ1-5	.	TGTGCCAGCAGCGTAGCTGGAGCAGATAATCAGCCCCAGCATTTT	CASSVAGADNQPQHF
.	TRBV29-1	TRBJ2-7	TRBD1	TGCAGCGCCGTGGACAGGGCCACCGGGGAGCAGTACTTC	CSAVDRATGEQYF
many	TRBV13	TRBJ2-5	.	TGTGCCAGCAGCTTAGGCGGCGTCTGGGAGACCCAGTACTTC	CASSLGGVWETQYF
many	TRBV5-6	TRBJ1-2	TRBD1	TGTGCCAGCAGCTTGGTAGGACCGGGACAGGCCTATGGCTACACCTTC	CASSLVGPGQAYGYTF
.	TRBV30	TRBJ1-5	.	TGTGCCTGGTCTAGGCAGGGTGGGAATGGCAATCAGCCCCAGCATTTT	CAWSRQGGNGNQPQHF
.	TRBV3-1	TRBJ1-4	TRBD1	TGTGCCAGCAGCCAGCGGGACAGCCCCCTGTTTTTT	CASSQRDSPLFF
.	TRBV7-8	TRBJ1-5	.	TGTGCCAGCAAGGACAGTTATAGCACTCAGCCCCAGCATTTT	CASKDSYSTQPQHF
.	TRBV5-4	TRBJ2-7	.	TGTGCCAGCAGCCAAGGTCCGACCAGGACCTACGAGCAGTACTTC	CASSQGPTRTYEQYF
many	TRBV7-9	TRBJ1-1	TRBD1	TGTGCCAGCAGGTTCGAAGGGGGCTTTACGGAAGCTTTCTTT	CASRFEGGFTEAFF
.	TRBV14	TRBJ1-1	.	TGTGCCAGCAGCCAAGATTCCGGGGGCGGTGAAGCTTTCTTT	CASSQDSGGGEAFF
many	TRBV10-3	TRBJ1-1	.	TGTGCCATCAGGGCAGGGTTGAACACTGAAGCTTTCTTT	CAIRAGLNTEAFF
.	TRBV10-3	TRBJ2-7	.	TGTGCCATCAGCTCCCGTGACAGGAGAGCCTACGAGCAGTACTTC	CAISSRDRRAYEQYF
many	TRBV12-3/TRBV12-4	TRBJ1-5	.	TGTGCCAGCAGCTTGGGGAGAGATAATCAGCCCCAGCATTTT	CASSLGRDNQPQHF